The present TCR beta chain was sequenced within a study of Graves' ophthalmopathy and Graves' hyperthyroidism. CDR3 length equals 18 residues. V was clipped by 6 bases and J by 0 bases; unmatched bases: 14. Germline CDR1 reads SNHLY; CDR2 reads FYNNEI. For repertoire sequencing, the TCR beta CDR3 regions were amplified from RNA transcripts. HTBI primers were used in a first-round RT-PCR, which preceded a second-round multiplex PCR. TCRdb analysed the multiplex PCR reads with MiXCR anew, one entry per CDR3 protein. This sample has 500,000 to 600,000 distinct CDR3 sequences, with less than 40% found just once. The study, taken as a whole, reports: At roughly 67% sensitivity and approximately 72% specificity, the model predicted progression of the ophthalmopathy.

This clonotype was counted many times. Its matching antigen is unknown. The sample comprised peripheral blood or thyroid tissue (not recorded which). This sequence joins TRBV2 and TRBJ1-5, with TRBD1 matching over 7 bases. The receptor comes from an adult man with Graves' hyperthyroidism. As DNA, the CDR3 is TGTGCCAGCAGAGCGGGACAGCCCGGGGGATATAGCAATCAGCCCCAGCATTTT. The encoded protein is CASRAGQPGGYSNQPQHF.